Shown below are 8 T cell receptor beta chains from a single sample sequenced in a study of CD8+CD57+ T cells in acquired aplastic anemia. Template material for TCR beta VDJ and CDR3 profiling consisted of genomic DNA. One entry per CDR3 protein, called by TCRdb with MiXCR from the reads. This sample yields tens of thousands of distinct CDR3 sequences, of which under 50% are seen a single time; approximately 60% belongs to the top ten. Sequencing was carried out using sorted CD4+, CD8+, or CD8+CD57+ T cells (not recorded which) from PBMCs. These receptors were taken from a human donor in good health, serving as a control.

This clonotype was recorded many times. At one end, the junction sequence differs from germline, possibly due to a read error. V usage is TRBV20-1 and J usage is TRBJ2-7; TRBD1 matches 7 bases. Germline V lookup: CDR1 DFQATT, CDR2 SNEGSKA (reference sequence). The CDR3 totals 15 residues. CDR3 bases: TGCAGTGCTAGAGAGTTGGGACAGACCCACTACGAGCAGTACTTT. Translated: CSARELGQTHYEQYF.

The table lists this clonotype with many counts. J is TRBJ1-1 and V is TRBV2; D may be TRBD1 (5 bases). V shed 3 bases and J shed 1 base, with 6 bases lying between them. The germline CDR1 and CDR2 sequences are SNHLY and FYNNEI. The length of the CDR3 is 13 residues. The CDR3, as DNA: TGTGCCAGCAGTGATGGACAGAACACTGAAGCTTTCTTT. It encodes CASSDGQNTEAFF. Combining the CDR3 with reference TRBV2 and TRBJ1-1 gives the whole variable domain EPEVTQTPSHQVTQMGQEVILRCVPISNHLYFYWYRQILGQKVEFLVSFYNNEISEKSEIFDDQFSVERPDGSNFTLKIRSTKLEDSAMYFCASSDGQNTEAFFGQGTRLTVV.

This chain joins TRBV11-2 and TRBJ2-3, with 9 bases fitting TRBD2. Germline V gene data show CDR1 as SGHAT and CDR2 as FQNNGV. The CDR3 spans 13 residues. CDR3 protein: CAAGGPSTDTQYF. CDR3 in DNA: TGTGCGGCGGGGGGGCCGAGCACAGATACGCAGTATTTT.

This clonotype was seen at least ten times. The chain links TRBV11-1 to TRBJ2-7, with D hard to call. CDR3 length: 13 amino acids. V dropped 2 bases and J dropped 1 base, with 6 bases sitting between them. Per germline, CDR1 SGHAT and CDR2 FQDESV (reference sequence). CDR3 protein: CASSLSASYEQYF. Written as DNA, the CDR3 is TGTGCCAGCAGCTTAAGCGCATCCTACGAGCAGTACTTC.

The chain is built from TRBV24-1 and TRBJ1-2; 7 bases fit TRBD1. Germline CDR1 KGHDR, CDR2 SFDVKD. CDR3 length: 14 amino acids. The V and J ends lost 2 bases and 4 bases, in that order; junction bases with no gene match: 3. CDR3 coding DNA: TGTGCCACCAGTGATTCCCGGACAGGCTATGGCTACACCTTC. Translated, it gives CATSDSRTGYGYTF.

This clonotype was seen at least ten times. J is TRBJ1-1 and V is TRBV2; TRBD1 aligns across 12 bases. The CDR3 has 15 amino acids. Germline V CDR1 and CDR2: SNHLY, FYNNEI. Losses at the gene ends were 1 base for V and 10 bases for J; bases not matched to a gene: 7. Written as DNA, the CDR3 is TGTGCCAGCAGTGAAGAAGGGACAGGGGGCGCAGGAGCTTTCTTT. It codes for CASSEEGTGGAGAFF.

This clonotype was picked up many times. The CDR3 sequence: CASSYEGRPNSPLHF. The CDR3 region has the DNA TGTGCCAGCAGTTACGAAGGGAGACCTAATTCACCCCTCCACTTT. The chain couples TRBV6-5 to TRBJ1-6; D unclear. V lost 2 bases and J lost 6, with 11 bases in between. The CDR3 has 15 amino acids. The germline V gene has CDR1 MNHEY and CDR2 SVGAGI.

This clonotype was detected ten times or more. The chain recombines TRBV15 with TRBJ1-1; tentatively, D is TRBD1 (6 bases). This CDR3 spans 15 amino acids. V lost 4 bases, J lost 6 bases, and 18 bases lay in between. Per germline, CDR1 LNHNV and CDR2 YYDKDF (reference sequence). In DNA, the CDR3 is TGTGCCACCAGCATCTACCCCGGGGGGCAGGCTGAAGCTTTCTTT. This codes for CATSIYPGGQAEAFF.